These T cell receptor beta chains were read from a single sample in a study of T cells in Graves' hyperthyroidism and ophthalmopathy. Via MiXCR, TCRdb re-called the multiplex PCR reads, giving one row per CDR3 protein. The sample yields 500,000 to 700,000 distinct CDR3 sequences, approximately 15% seen once. The sequenced material came from blood. These receptors originate from a woman between 18 and 29 years old with Graves' hyperthyroidism. CDR3s include the opening cysteine and the closing phenylalanine or tryptophan. The D gene is left open where the match is weak. Clone size, where shown, is once, few, many, or a class for clones that have expanded.

v_call	d_call	j_call	clone_size	cdr3_aa	cdr3_nt
TRBV25-1	TRBD1	TRBJ2-3	once	CASKPGTGDTDTQYF	TGTGCCAGCAAACCCGGGACAGGGGATACAGATACGCAGTATTTT
TRBV5-1	TRBD2	TRBJ2-1	few	CASTTSGGAAYNEQFF	TGCGCCAGCACAACTAGCGGGGGGGCCGCCTACAATGAGCAGTTCTTC
TRBV28	-	TRBJ2-1	many	CASSLAAHVSYNEQFF	TGTGCCAGCAGTTTAGCCGCGCACGTCTCCTACAATGAGCAGTTCTTC
TRBV20-1	-	TRBJ2-1	many	CSASLLGRDNEQFF	TGCAGTGCTAGTTTGTTAGGGCGAGACAATGAGCAGTTCTTC
TRBV6-1	TRBD2	TRBJ2-7	-	CASSPEWSGRVGSSFAQYF	TGTGCCAGCAGCCCCGAATGGAGCGGGAGAGTTGGGAGCTCATTCGCGCAGTACTTC
TRBV5-1	TRBD2	TRBJ2-7	-	CASSFWQATSGSRYEQYF	TGCGCCAGCAGCTTTTGGCAGGCGACTAGCGGGAGTAGGTACGAGCAGTACTTC
TRBV5-5	TRBD2	TRBJ2-5	many	CASSQNAPSGRRRETQYF	TGTGCCAGCAGCCAAAACGCCCCTAGCGGGAGGAGGAGGGAGACCCAGTACTTC
TRBV6-1	TRBD2	TRBJ2-7	-	CASSRTSGLTEQYF	TGTGCCAGCAGTCGTACTAGCGGGCTTACCGAGCAGTACTTC
TRBV2	TRBD1	TRBJ1-1	many	CASSLQGWNTEAFF	TGTGCCAGCAGCTTACAGGGGTGGAACACTGAAGCTTTCTTT
TRBV27	-	TRBJ1-5	few	CASSPSLGDVAQPQHF	TGTGCCAGCAGTCCCTCCCTGGGGGATGTGGCTCAGCCCCAGCATTTT
TRBV4-2	TRBD1	TRBJ1-4	-	CASSPGGRREKLFF	TGTGCCAGCAGCCCAGGGGGGCGGAGGGAAAAACTGTTTTTT
TRBV28	-	TRBJ1-1	many	CASSALLGGDTEAFF	TGTGCCAGCAGTGCCCTCTTGGGCGGGGACACTGAAGCTTTCTTT
TRBV10-2	TRBD1	TRBJ2-7	many	CASSDWTGSGYEQYF	TGCGCCAGCAGTGATTGGACAGGGAGCGGCTACGAGCAGTACTTC
TRBV5-1	TRBD1	TRBJ2-7	many	CASSGTVGSYEQYF	TGCGCCAGCAGTGGGACAGTGGGGTCCTACGAGCAGTACTTC
TRBV3-1	-	TRBJ1-2	many	CASSQAYGYTF	TGTGCCAGCAGCCAGGCCTATGGCTACACCTTC
TRBV11-3	TRBD2	TRBJ2-3	few	CASERGDVEDTQYF	TGTGCCAGTGAGCGGGGGGATGTAGAAGATACGCAGTATTTT
TRBV6-2/TRBV6-3	-	TRBJ1-1	few	CASSYWTHSWRAPRSTEAFF	TGTGCCAGCAGTTACTGGACCCATTCATGGAGGGCCCCCAGGAGCACTGAAGCTTTCTTT
TRBV2	-	TRBJ2-7	many	CASSEAAPYEQYF	TGTGCCAGCAGTGAAGCAGCCCCGTACGAGCAGTACTTC
TRBV11-2	TRBD2	TRBJ2-1	-	CASSLKAGGGNEQFF	TGTGCCAGCAGCTTAAAAGCCGGGGGGGGGAATGAGCAGTTCTTC
TRBV7-8	TRBD2	TRBJ2-7	few	CASSSGLLAGSSYEQYF	TGTGCCAGCAGCTCAGGGTTACTAGCGGGGAGCTCCTACGAGCAGTACTTC
TRBV30	-	TRBJ2-1	many	CAWGSYNEQFF	TGTGCCTGGGGGTCCTACAATGAGCAGTTCTTC
TRBV20-1	-	TRBJ1-3	few	CSARGWGVGSGNTIYF	TGCAGTGCTAGAGGGTGGGGAGTTGGCTCTGGAAACACCATATATTTT